This T cell receptor beta chain derives from a study of blood T cell repertoires in COVID-19. Study overall: Specimens from acute and convalescent COVID-19 originated in the United States, Italy and Spain. T cells, B-cell-depleted T cells, or PBMCs provided the cDNA or gDNA that served as material.

Germline V gene sequence: CDR1 SGHTA, CDR2 FQGNSA. V was trimmed by 1 base and J by 3 bases, leaving 9 bases between them. This CDR3 contains 14 residues. In the original analysis: Amplification with reference gene primers provided the estimates of nucleated cell counts. Generated by immunoSEQ multiplex PCR, the TCRdb table keeps only in-frame clones and is missing some. D and trimming come from the DNA, and the V and J calls and clone size come from that table. The sample yields about 210,000 clones, 80% to 90% seen once. This TCR was recovered from a man between 45 and 60 years old with active or convalescent COVID-19. The chain links TRBV7-2 to TRBJ1-1; tentatively, D is TRBD1 (5 bases). The sequenced material came from peripheral blood. The CDR3 region is CASSLGGGDTEAFF. CDR3 sequence (DNA): TGTGCCAGCAGCTTAGGGGGCGGGGACACTGAAGCTTTCTTT.